These 32 T cell receptor beta chains came from one sample sequenced in a study of tumor and adjacent non-tumor tissue in lung cancer. The library came from three nested PCR rounds adapted from ARM-PCR protocols. In TCRdb, the multiplex PCR reads were re-called with MiXCR into one record per CDR3 protein. Here the sample spans 200,000 to 250,000 distinct CDR3 sequences, 70% to 75% being singletons. RNA was extracted from bulk tissue without any cell sorting. Input material: lung tumor tissue. These receptors were obtained from a man aged 55 to 69 with non-small cell lung cancer.

Concerning this clonotype: The junction shows a germline mismatch at one end, possibly a read error. This sequence joins TRBV6-6 and TRBJ1-1; 7 bases match TRBD1. The CDR3 contains 13 residues. Per the germline V gene, CDR1 is MNHNY and CDR2 is SVGAGI (reference sequence). The CDR3 coding sequence is TGTGCCGGCAGTCGAACAGGGGTGACTGAAGCTTTCTTT. Translation: CAGSRTGVTEAFF.

By frequency in the sample, this clonotype is medium-sized. The chain uses TRBV20-1 and TRBJ2-3; TRBD2 agrees at 9 bases. The V segment lost 0 bases and the J segment 3 bases; nucleotides outside the gene matches: 4. The CDR3 extends over 15 amino acids. Per germline, CDR1 DFQATT and CDR2 SNEGSKA (reference sequence). This CDR3 is CSAREAGGPTDTQYF. DNA of the CDR3: TGCAGTGCTAGAGAAGCGGGAGGTCCGACAGATACGCAGTATTTT.

This clonotype was seen a single time. A read error may produce the germline difference seen at one junction end. The chain recombines TRBV4-2 with TRBJ2-7; D assignment may be TRBD1 or TRBD2 (6 bases each). From germline, CDR1 is LGHNA and CDR2 YNFKEQ. This CDR3 contains 15 residues. CDR3 sequence (DNA): TGTCCCAGCAGCCAGGAAGCGCAGGGGAGGCACGAGCAGTACTTC. Translated: CPSSQEAQGRHEQYF.

This clonotype was observed many times. V and J are TRBV10-1 and TRBJ2-5; the D gene is possibly TRBD2 (5 bases). Per the germline V gene, CDR1 is WNHNN and CDR2 is SYGVQD (reference sequence). The CDR3 covers 16 residues. V dropped 10 bases and J dropped 2 bases, with 23 bases sitting between them. CDR3 sequence: CATPEDDGNSQETQYF. CDR3 coding DNA: TGCGCCACCCCGGAGGACGACGGAAACTCGCAAGAGACCCAGTACTTC.

About this clonotype itself: Germline and junction disagree at one end, which may indicate a read error. The gene calls are TRBV20-1 and TRBJ2-5; TRBD2 agrees at 10 bases. Looked up from germline, CDR1 is DFQATT and CDR2 is SNEGSKA (reference sequence). The CDR3 has 15 residues. For the CDR3, the DNA is TGCAATGCTAGCCCGACTAGCGGGTACCAAGAGACCCAGTACTTC. Its protein is CNASPTSGYQETQYF.

A single count supports this clonotype. The junction and the germline gene differ at one end; a read error may be behind it. This sequence joins TRBV4-1 and TRBJ2-3, with a tentative D call TRBD2 (5 bases). Germline CDR1 and CDR2: MGHRA and YSYEKL. The CDR3 totals 17 residues. The CDR3 reads CASSQEYGGASTNTQYF. Here the CDR3 DNA reads TGCGCCAGCAGCCAAGAATACGGCGGTGCTAGCACAAATACGCAGTATTTT.

Note on this clonotype: Germline is not matched at one junction end, which may reflect a read error. CDR3 sequence: CSARDPMSSYNSPLHF. DNA of the CDR3: TGCAGCGCTAGAGATCCCATGAGCTCCTATAATTCACCCCTCCACTTT. V usage is TRBV20-1 and J usage is TRBJ1-6; D uncertain. This CDR3 is built from 16 residues. Germline V gene sequence: CDR1 DFQATT, CDR2 SNEGSKA (reference sequence).

In the case of this clonotype: A much larger clone sits a single nucleotide away, making a read error possible. The chain uses TRBV4-1 and TRBJ2-3; a possible D gene is TRBD2 (6 bases). Germline CDR1 reads MGHRA; CDR2 reads YSYEKL. The CDR3 consists of 13 residues. V lost 8 bases, J lost 5 bases, and 14 bases lay in between. The CDR3 sequence: CASRSFSGDTQYF. For the CDR3, the DNA is TGCGCCAGCCGATCCTTTAGCGGAGATACGCAGTATTTT.

V and J are TRBV11-3 and TRBJ2-7; TRBD1 matches at 7 bases. Unmatched junction bases numbered 9, after V lost 1 base and J lost 12 bases. The germline V gene encodes CDR1 SGHNT and CDR2 YENEEA. CDR3 size: 13 residues. The CDR3 DNA reads TGTGCCAGCAGCTTAGGACAGGGCTACGAGTTGTACTTC. Translated, it gives CASSLGQGYELYF.

In regard to this clonotype: Germline and junction disagree at one end, which may indicate a read error. J is TRBJ2-1 and V is TRBV11-3, with D perhaps TRBD1 or TRBD2 (5 bases each). The CDR3 contains 15 residues. Germline lookup yields CDR1 SGHNT and CDR2 YENEEA. The CDR3 DNA reads as TGTGCCAGCAGCTTTTACGGGGCGGTCTTCAATGAGCTGTTCTTC. Translating gives CASSFYGAVFNELFF.

As regards this clonotype: At one of its ends the junction is not consistent with the germline gene, which may arise from a read error. The V gene is TRBV6-1, the J gene TRBJ2-7; 7 bases map to TRBD1. The CDR3 spans 14 residues. Germline CDR1 reads MNHNS; CDR2 reads SASEGT. Here the CDR3 reads CVSSVRQGPYEQYF. As DNA, the CDR3 is TGTGTCAGCAGCGTAAGACAGGGTCCCTACGAGCAGTACTTC.

Points on this clonotype: A read error may be the cause here, since a much bigger clone is one base away. The chain has TRBV20-1 and TRBJ1-4, with TRBD1 matching 11 bases. V was clipped by 5 bases and J by 8 bases; unmatched bases: 7. The CDR3 extends over 14 amino acids. Germline V gene data show CDR1 as DFQATT and CDR2 as SNEGSKA (reference sequence). Here the CDR3 reads CSAWTGGMGEKLFF. The DNA for the CDR3 is TGCAGTGCTTGGACAGGGGGCATGGGAGAAAAACTGTTTTTT.

Of note for this clonotype: One junction end does not reproduce the germline sequence, and a read error may be involved. The chain uses TRBV20-1 and TRBJ1-5; D gene uncertain. The CDR3 runs to 15 residues. Per the germline V gene, CDR1 is DFQATT and CDR2 is SNEGSKA (reference sequence). The CDR3 reads CSTRDPTDSNQPQHF. The CDR3 bases are TGCAGTACTAGAGATCCTACAGATAGCAATCAGCCCCAGCATTTT.

The chain recombines TRBV5-5 with TRBJ2-7, with D unclear. V was cut by 6 bases and J by 2 bases, with 18 bases left in between. The CDR3 consists of 15 residues. The V gene's germline CDR1 is SGHKS and CDR2 YYEKEE (reference sequence). CDR3 sequence: CASTETPCKTYEQYF. The DNA for the CDR3 is TGTGCCAGCACCGAGACACCATGTAAAACCTACGAGCAGTACTTC. The full variable domain, with the rest looked up from reference TRBV5-5 and TRBJ2-7, is DAGVTQSPTHLIKTRGQQVTLRCSPISGHKSVSWYQQVLGQGPQFIFQYYEKEERGRGNFPDRFSARQFPNYSSELNVNALLLGDSALYLCASTETPCKTYEQYFGPGTRLTVT.

A word on this clonotype: A junction boundary mismatches the germline segment, possibly from a read error. The rearrangement links TRBV12-5 to TRBJ2-3; 7 bases map to TRBD1. Germline loops: CDR1 LGHNT, CDR2 FRNRAP. This CDR3 is 16 amino acids long. Written as DNA, the CDR3 is TGTGCTAGTGGTATGGGGGTCAGGGACAGCACAGATACGCAATATTTT. It yields the protein CASGMGVRDSTDTQYF.

Details on this clonotype: This is likely a read error, given that the CDR3 carries no conserved phenylalanine or tryptophan at its end. The genes are TRBV20-1 and TRBJ2-1, with 10 bases aligning to TRBD2. The length of the CDR3 is 16 residues. V trimming: 2 bases; J trimming: 2 bases; junction bases outside the gene matches: 6. CDR1 is DFQATT and CDR2 is SNEGSKA in the germline V gene (reference sequence). CDR3 loop: CSARHSTSGAYNEQFL. The CDR3 DNA sequence: TGCAGTGCTAGACACTCCACTAGCGGGGCCTACAATGAGCAGTTCTTG.

In this sample, this clonotype turned up once. Its ends do not fully match the called genes, so a read error is possible. The gene calls are TRBV11-2 and TRBJ2-1, with 9 bases that match TRBD2. This CDR3 has 17 residues. Germline V gene lookup returns CDR1 SGHAT and CDR2 FQNNGV. The CDR3 reads CASSSSLAGRTYNEQFF. CDR3 nucleotide sequence: TGTGCGAGCAGCTCCTCTCTAGCGGGGCGAACATACAATGAGCAGTTCTTC.

As for this clonotype: At one of its ends the junction is not consistent with the germline gene, which may arise from a read error. V gene TRBV12-3 or TRBV12-4 combines with J gene TRBJ2-7, with D perhaps TRBD2 (5 bases). The CDR3 has 15 amino acids. Here the CDR3 reads CTSSLALSGSYEQCF. CDR3 in DNA: TGTACCAGCAGTTTAGCGCTGTCCGGATCCTACGAGCAGTGCTTC.

This clonotype has a single count. Germline is not matched at one junction end, which may reflect a read error. V usage is TRBV15 and J usage is TRBJ1-5; 10 bases are shared with TRBD1. This CDR3 contains 15 residues. CDR1 and CDR2 (germline): LNHNV, YYDKDF (reference sequence). CDR3 sequence reads: CATSPGTGGNQPQHF. In DNA form, the CDR3 reads TGCGCCACCAGCCCCGGGACAGGGGGCAATCAGCCCCAGCATTTT.

This clonotype was counted ten times or more. The chain joins TRBV6-2 or TRBV6-3 to TRBJ2-2; TRBD2 matches 16 bases. Germline-derived CDR1 and CDR2 are MNHEY and SVGEGT. The CDR3 extends over 16 amino acids. Germline trimming cut 4 bases from V and 10 bases from J; bases unmatched to any gene: 6. The CDR3 spells CASSSPGLAGGMELFF. CDR3 bases: TGTGCCAGCAGTTCACCGGGACTAGCGGGAGGGATGGAGCTGTTTTTT.

This rearrangement joins TRBV7-9 to TRBJ1-6; D is possibly TRBD1 (5 bases). From germline, CDR1 is SEHNR and CDR2 FQNEAQ (reference sequence). The CDR3 extends over 13 amino acids. V lost 1 base to trimming and J lost 10 bases, with 8 bases between them. CDR3: CASSLEGRSPLHF. Here the CDR3 DNA reads TGTGCCAGCAGCTTAGAGGGGAGATCACCCCTCCACTTT.

As to this clonotype: Relative to the germline gene, one junction end is altered; a read error may explain this. The gene calls are TRBV20-1 and TRBJ2-1; TRBD2 matches at 8 bases. CDR3 length equals 15 residues. Germline loops: CDR1 DFQATT, CDR2 SNEGSKA (reference sequence). The CDR3 coding sequence is TGCAGTGTTAGCGCCGGGACTAGGTCTGACAATGAGCAATTCTTC. Translation gives CSVSAGTRSDNEQFF.

This clonotype was picked up many times. This rearrangement joins TRBV20-1 to TRBJ1-1, with 8 bases identical to TRBD1. CDR1 DFQATT and CDR2 SNEGSKA come from the germline V gene (reference sequence). The trim removed 7 bases at V and 5 bases at J, leaving 18 bases unmatched. CDR3 size: 16 residues. CDR3 nucleotide sequence: TGCAGTGTCAGAGGTGGCGCAGGGGGCCCCTGGACTGAAGCTTTCTTT. Translating gives CSVRGGAGGPWTEAFF.

As for this clonotype: Since no conserved phenylalanine or tryptophan closes the CDR3, a read error is the likely cause. The chain uses TRBV6-6 and TRBJ1-1; D is unclear. Looked up from germline, CDR1 is MNHNY and CDR2 is SVGAGI (reference sequence). The CDR3 covers 14 residues. With 0 bases removed from V and 4 bases from J, the gap between germline ends came to 9 bases. The CDR3 sequence is CASSYSKSSTEAFL. The CDR3 nucleotides are TGTGCCAGCAGTTACTCGAAGAGTTCCACTGAAGCTTTCTTA.

With respect to this clonotype: Being one base from a much bigger clone, this may be a read error. The rearrangement links TRBV6-2 or TRBV6-3 to TRBJ1-5; no clear D gene. The germline gives CDR1 MNHEY, CDR2 SVGEGT. The CDR3 is 16 residues long. V lost 2 bases and J 0 bases, leaving 11 bases between the germline ends. The CDR3 sequence: CASSYAAEYSNQPQHF. The CDR3 region has the DNA TGTGCCAGCAGTTACGCAGCAGAGTATAGCAATCAGCCCCAGCATTTT.

This chain joins TRBV4-3 and TRBJ1-2; 7 bases are a match to TRBD1. The V gene end was trimmed by 0 bases and the J gene end by 7 bases; junction bases not matched to a gene: 8. The CDR3 sequence is 15 residues long. Looked up from germline, CDR1 is LGHNA and CDR2 is YSLEER. CDR3 loop: CASSQDQRRGIGYTF. CDR3 coding DNA: TGCGCCAGCAGCCAAGATCAACGCAGGGGGATTGGCTACACCTTC.

This clonotype was counted many times. The V gene is TRBV20-1, the J gene TRBJ2-1; 10 bases are shared with TRBD2. J gave up 7 bases and V 6 bases, and 12 bases lay outside the gene matches. CDR3 size: 15 residues. Germline V gene lookup returns CDR1 DFQATT and CDR2 SNEGSKA (reference sequence). The chain's CDR3 is CSALRAGGGGNEQFF. The CDR3 DNA follows: TGCAGTGCGCTTCGAGCGGGAGGGGGCGGGAATGAGCAGTTCTTC.

Notes on this clonotype: A read error is possible here, since a much larger clone lies one base away. CDR3 bases: TGTGTCAGCGGCTTAAGCCTAGCGGGAGGAGGGCGGGATACGCAGTATTTT. Its protein product is CVSGLSLAGGGRDTQYF. J is TRBJ2-3 and V is TRBV11-3; the match to TRBD2 covers 11 bases. Looked up from germline, CDR1 is SGHNT and CDR2 is YENEEA. CDR3 length: 17 amino acids.

The chain uses TRBV5-5 and TRBJ1-6; D possibly corresponds to TRBD1 (5 bases). Germline CDR1 is SGHKS and CDR2 is YYEKEE (reference sequence). CDR3 length equals 17 residues. V was cut by 0 bases and J by 9 bases, with 19 bases left in between. CDR3 sequence: CASSLAARGGDISPLHF. The CDR3 coding sequence is TGTGCCAGCAGCTTGGCCGCCCGGGGGGGGGATATTTCACCCCTCCACTTT.

With respect to this clonotype: This clone may be a read error of a much larger clone one base away. J is TRBJ2-5 and V is TRBV12-3 or TRBV12-4, with D possibly TRBD2 on 6 matching bases. The CDR3 totals 11 residues. CDR3 DNA sequence: TGTGCCTGCAGTTTACTAGCGACCCAGTACTTC. Translation: CACSLLATQYF.

In regard to this clonotype: The junction departs from the called germline gene at one end, perhaps through a read error. The V and J genes are TRBV20-1 and TRBJ2-7; a weak D match, TRBD1 (6 bases). Germline lookup yields CDR1 DFQATT and CDR2 SNEGSKA (reference sequence). The CDR3 totals 14 residues. CDR3 DNA sequence: TGCAATGCTAGTATGGGACACAACTCCTACGAGCAGTACTTC. It translates to CNASMGHNSYEQYF.

This clonotype has a single count. Germline and junction disagree at one end, which may indicate a read error. The chain carries TRBV20-1 and TRBJ2-3; 10 nucleotides line up with TRBD2. This CDR3 spans 14 amino acids. The germline CDR1 and CDR2 sequences are DFQATT and SNEGSKA (reference sequence). For the CDR3, the DNA is TGCGGTGCTAGCAAGCGGGGGGGTGGAGATACGCAGTGTTTT. It yields the protein CGASKRGGGDTQCF.